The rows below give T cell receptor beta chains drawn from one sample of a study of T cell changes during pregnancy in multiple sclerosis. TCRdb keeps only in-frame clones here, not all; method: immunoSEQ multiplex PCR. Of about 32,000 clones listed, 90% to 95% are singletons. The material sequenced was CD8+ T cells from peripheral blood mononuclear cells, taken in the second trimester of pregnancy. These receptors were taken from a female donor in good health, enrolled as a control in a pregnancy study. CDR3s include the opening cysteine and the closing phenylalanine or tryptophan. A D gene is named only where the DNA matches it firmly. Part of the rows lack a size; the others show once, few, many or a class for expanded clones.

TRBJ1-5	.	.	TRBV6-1	TGTGCCAGCAGCCAAGTGGCACAGGGCAATCAGCCCCAGCATTTT	CASSQVAQGNQPQHF
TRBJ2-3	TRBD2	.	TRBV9	TGTGCCAGCAGCGTAGAACTTCCGCCTAGCGGGGGGTATTGGACAGATACGCAGTATTTT	CASSVELPPSGGYWTDTQYF
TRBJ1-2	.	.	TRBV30	TGTGCCTGGAGTGTAGTGGGGAGAACTAACTATGGCTACACCTTC	CAWSVVGRTNYGYTF
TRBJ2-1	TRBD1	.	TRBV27	TGTGCCAGCAGTGCAACCGGGACAGGGTACGAGCAGTTCTTC	CASSATGTGYEQFF
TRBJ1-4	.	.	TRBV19	TGTGCCAGTACTCTCAGGGCAACTAATGAAAAACTGTTTTTT	CASTLRATNEKLFF
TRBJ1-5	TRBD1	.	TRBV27	TGTGCCAGCAGTTTAGGGACAGGGCATCAGCCCCAGCATTTT	CASSLGTGHQPQHF
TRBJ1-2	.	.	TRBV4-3	TGCGCCAGCAGCCAAGTCCGGGACACTAACTATGGCTACACCTTC	CASSQVRDTNYGYTF
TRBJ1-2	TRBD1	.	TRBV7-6	TGTGCCAGCAGCACCCTTGGCGGCAGGACAGGGAATGGCTACACCTTC	CASSTLGGRTGNGYTF
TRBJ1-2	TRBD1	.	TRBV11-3	TGTGCCAGCAGCTCAACAGGGGAACATGGCTACACCTTC	CASSSTGEHGYTF
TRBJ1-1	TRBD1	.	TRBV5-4	TGTGCCAGCAGCCTGGGACAGGGGGAGGCTGAAGCTTTCTTT	CASSLGQGEAEAFF
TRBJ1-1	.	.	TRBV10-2	TGCGCCAGCAGTGAGATTGGGGCCCCAATGAACACTGAAGCTTTCTTT	CASSEIGAPMNTEAFF
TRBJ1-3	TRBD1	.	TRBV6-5	TGTGCCAGCAAAGGGGGCAGGGGAAACACCATATATTTT	CASKGGRGNTIYF
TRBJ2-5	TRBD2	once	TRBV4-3	TGCGCCAGCAGCCATGAGCGGGGGGGCCAGGAGACCCAGTACTTC	CASSHERGGQETQYF
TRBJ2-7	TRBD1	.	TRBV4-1	TGCGCCAGCAGCCAAGATCTGGGACAGGGGGGAACCTACGAGCAGTACTTC	CASSQDLGQGGTYEQYF
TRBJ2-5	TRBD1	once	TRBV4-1	TGCGCCAGCAGCCAGCAGGGGGCAGAGACCCAGTACTTC	CASSQQGAETQYF
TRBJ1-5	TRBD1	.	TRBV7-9	TGTGCCAGCAGCTTCGGACAGGGTGTTGGGCCCCAGCATTTT	CASSFGQGVGPQHF
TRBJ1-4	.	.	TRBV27	TGTGCCAGCAGTACACGGAGAACAACTAATGAAAAACTGTTTTTT	CASSTRRTTNEKLFF
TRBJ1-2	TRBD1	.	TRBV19	TGTGCCAGTAGTATTCAGGGACAGGGCTCTACGGGCTACACCTTC	CASSIQGQGSTGYTF
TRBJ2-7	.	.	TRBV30	TGTGCCTGCCTTGACAGATTCTACGAGCAGTACTTC	CACLDRFYEQYF
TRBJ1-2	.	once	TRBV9	TGTGCCAGCAGCGTAGCGTTCCAGGCCCAGTATTATGGCTACACCTTC	CASSVAFQAQYYGYTF
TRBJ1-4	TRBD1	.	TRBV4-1	TGCGCCAGCAGCTGGGGGACCGGGACAGGGGGAGAAAAACTGTTTTTT	CASSWGTGTGGEKLFF
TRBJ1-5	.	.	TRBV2	TGTGCCAGCACCAGGACTTACAGGGACAACGAGCCCCAGCATTTT	CASTRTYRDNEPQHF
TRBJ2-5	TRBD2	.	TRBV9	TGTGCCAGCAGCCCCTCGGGGGGACAAGAGACCCAGTACTTC	CASSPSGGQETQYF
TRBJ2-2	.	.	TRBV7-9	TGTGCCAGCAGCTCAAGGGAGGACACCACCGGGGAGCTGTTTTTT	CASSSREDTTGELFF
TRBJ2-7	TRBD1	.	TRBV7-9	TGTGCCAGCAGCTTAGGACAGGGGGTGGCCTACGAGCAGTACTTC	CASSLGQGVAYEQYF
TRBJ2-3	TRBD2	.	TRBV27	TGTGCCAGCACAAGACTAGCGGGAGACCTTTCCCGCACAGATACGCAGTATTTT	CASTRLAGDLSRTDTQYF
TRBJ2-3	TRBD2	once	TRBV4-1	TGCGCCAGCAGCCAAGTACGGAGCGGGGTGCCCACAGATACGCAGTATTTT	CASSQVRSGVPTDTQYF
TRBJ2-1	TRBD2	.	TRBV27	TGTGCCAGCAGTTATAATAGCGGGGGACCCTACAATGAGCAGTTCTTC	CASSYNSGGPYNEQFF
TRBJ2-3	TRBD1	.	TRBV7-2	TGTGCCAGCAGCCCAACCGGGACAGGCATCACAGATACGCAGTATTTT	CASSPTGTGITDTQYF
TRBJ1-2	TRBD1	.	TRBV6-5	TGTGCCAGCAGGGGGGGACAGGGCCGCTACACCTTC	CASRGGQGRYTF
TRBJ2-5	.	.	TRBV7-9	TGTGCCAGCAGCGCGGACAGTTCGCAAGAGACCCAGTACTTC	CASSADSSQETQYF
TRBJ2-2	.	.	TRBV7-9	TGTGCCAGCAGCTTATACACGAACGGGGAGCTGTTTTTT	CASSLYTNGELFF
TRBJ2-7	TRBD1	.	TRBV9	TGTGCCAGCAGCGCCGGGACAGGGATCTACGAGCAGTACTTC	CASSAGTGIYEQYF
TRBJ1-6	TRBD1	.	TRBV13	TGTGCCAGCAGCCAGGGACAGGGGTTTCCACCCCTCCACTTT	CASSQGQGFPPLHF
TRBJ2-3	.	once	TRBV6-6	TGTGCCAGCAGTTTCGGGACTCTTAGCACAGATACGCAGTATTTT	CASSFGTLSTDTQYF
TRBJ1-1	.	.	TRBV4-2	TGTGCCAGCAGAAGGACAAGACTGAACACTGAAGCTTTCTTT	CASRRTRLNTEAFF
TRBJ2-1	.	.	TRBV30	TGTGCCTGGAGTCCCCCGACAGGTTCGAACTACAATGAGCAGTTCTTC	CAWSPPTGSNYNEQFF
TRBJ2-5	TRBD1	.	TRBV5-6	TGTGCCAGCACCGTAGACAGGGGACAGCAGACCCAGTACTTC	CASTVDRGQQTQYF
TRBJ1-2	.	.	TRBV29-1	TGCAGCGTTGAAGACAGTTCTAACTATGGCTACACCTTC	CSVEDSSNYGYTF
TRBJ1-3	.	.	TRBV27	TGTGCCAGCCACTCTGGAAACACCATATATTTT	CASHSGNTIYF
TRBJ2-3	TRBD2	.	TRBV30	TGTGCCTGGATCAAGCGGGGGGGGACTAGCACGGATACGCAGTATTTT	CAWIKRGGTSTDTQYF
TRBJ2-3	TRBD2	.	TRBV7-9	TGTGCCAGCAGCCCAGCGGGGGTCACAGATACGCAGTATTTT	CASSPAGVTDTQYF
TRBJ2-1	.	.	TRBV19	TGTGCCAGTAGTATGCCCAGTATAACGTTATGGTCCTACAATGAGCAGTTCTTC	CASSMPSITLWSYNEQFF
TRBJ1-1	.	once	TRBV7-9	TGTGCCAGCAGTCGGACAGAAGAAGCTTTCTTT	CASSRTEEAFF
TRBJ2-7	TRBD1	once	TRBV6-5	TGTGCCAGCAGCTCCGGGACAGGGGTGTACGAGCAGTACTTC	CASSSGTGVYEQYF
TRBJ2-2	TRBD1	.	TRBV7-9	TGTGCCAGCAGCTTAGCCGGGACAGGGACCGGGGAGCTGTTTTTT	CASSLAGTGTGELFF
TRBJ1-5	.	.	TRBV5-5	TGTGCCAGCAGCTTGGGGCGGAATCAGCCCCAGCATTTT	CASSLGRNQPQHF
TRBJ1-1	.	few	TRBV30	TGTGCCTGGAACTTGAACACTGAAGCTTTCTTT	CAWNLNTEAFF
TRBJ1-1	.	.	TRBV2	TGTGCCAGCAGCCCCCCCAGGAACACTGAAGCTTTCTTT	CASSPPRNTEAFF
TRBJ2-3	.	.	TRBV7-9	TGTGCCAGCAGCTCTTCCCTCCGCACAGATACGCAGTATTTT	CASSSSLRTDTQYF
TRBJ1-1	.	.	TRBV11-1	TGTGCCAGCAGCCCCGGCCTTGTGCGCGGGGGACTAGGCACTGAAGCTTTCTTT	CASSPGLVRGGLGTEAFF
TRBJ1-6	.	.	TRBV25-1	TGTGCCAGCAGTGCCTCTCCAGGTTCACCCCTCCACTTT	CASSASPGSPLHF
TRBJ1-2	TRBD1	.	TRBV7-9	TGTGCCAGCAGCGCTGACAGGGAGAGGGGTGGCTACACCTTC	CASSADRERGGYTF
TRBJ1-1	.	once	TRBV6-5	TGTGCCAGCAGTTACGAGCGGGCGCCCACTGAAGCTTTCTTT	CASSYERAPTEAFF
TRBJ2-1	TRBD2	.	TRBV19	TGTGCCAGTACCACGGTTTACGGGGGGGCTAGTATCTACTACAATGAGCAGTTCTTC	CASTTVYGGASIYYNEQFF
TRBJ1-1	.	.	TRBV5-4	TGTGCCAGCAGCCCGGATCGGACAGCCATGAACACTGAAGCTTTCTTT	CASSPDRTAMNTEAFF
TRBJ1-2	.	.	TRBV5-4	TGTGCCAGCAGCTACGACATGCCTAACTATGGCTACACCTTC	CASSYDMPNYGYTF
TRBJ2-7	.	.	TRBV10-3	TGTGCCATCAGTGAGTCGGATCTAGCCCCCTACGAGCAGTACTTC	CAISESDLAPYEQYF
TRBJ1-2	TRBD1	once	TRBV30	TGTGCCGCCATCGTGGTGCGGGACAGGGGCTATGGCTACACCTTC	CAAIVVRDRGYGYTF